This TCR beta chain was sequenced for a study of cytomegalovirus exposure and HLA in healthy donors (dated by TCRdb to about 2017). Study-level background: According to an earlier analysis of a few hundred of the donors, 150 million to 200 million T cells yielded 117 million unique TCR beta sequences and 250 to 350 Gb of sequence data. Approximately 330 gigabases of sequencing data and approximately 91 million unique TCR sequences made up an early release that covered approximately 700 HLA-typed donors. The genetic ancestry cluster associated with self-reported Caucasian donors included roughly 84% of the roughly 390 genotyped donors. The study aimed to test whether cataloging public T cell receptors could reveal signatures of past pathogen exposure. The study profiled the T cell repertoires of hundreds of subjects by immunosequencing and related them to cytomegalovirus serostatus. Besides the first cohort of roughly 640 subjects, a separate validation cohort made up of 120 different subjects was used. The study combined high-throughput TCR immunosequencing, statistical association of individual TCRs with disease status, and machine learning to predict cytomegalovirus infection status. In a later analysis, previously published TCR beta repertoires from 670 or so donors were re-analyzed and high-resolution HLA genotyping was added so that TCR occurrence patterns could be studied. Rather than using new phenotypic data, the later analysis identified candidate immune exposures from TCR beta sequences and from how often those sequences occurred across donors. To decide whether each TCR beta V gene segment behaved as functional or pseudogenic, an earlier analysis of several hundred of the donors relied on high-throughput TCR beta sequencing. Donor age, sex, ethnicity and CMV serostatus were collected together with the repertoire data. A later genetic analysis used genome-wide SNP genotypes for about three fifths of the roughly 700 donors, treating that subset as a discovery cohort. Every discovery cohort repertoire had been produced on one sequencing platform. HLA typing included class I and class II loci at four-digit resolution. Typing coverage differed by locus: A, B, C, DRB1 and DQB1 were typed in roughly 620-640 donors, DQA1 in 500 to 550, DPA1 in approximately 600, and DPB1 in roughly 450. Four to six DR-DQ haplotypes were handled as single units for association and clustering, since linkage in the cohort was strong. Among some 410 genotyped donors of the cohort, an average of around 240,000 unique TCR beta nucleotide sequences was sequenced per donor, of which roughly 17% were non-productive.

The library relied on the immunoSEQ multiplex PCR assay. The multiplex PCR relied on a mix of 60 forward primers for TCR Vbeta segments and 13 reverse primers for TCR Jbeta segments. Amplification of the CDR3 region of rearranged TCR beta genes was performed with a multiplex PCR assay on genomic DNA. On the Illumina HiSeq System, the amplified TCR beta libraries were sequenced as 87-base-pair reads. The original methods were these. In a later analysis, tens of millions of unique TCR beta chains were counted across the 690 or so repertoires, and about 9.9 million of these chains were shared by at least two donors. To remove PCR and sequencing errors, raw reads were error-corrected and collapsed into unique sequences using a nearest-neighbor algorithm that merged closely related sequences. V, D and J gene segments were assigned by aligning CDR3 sequences to IMGT reference sequences. For a sequence to be retained, at least a six-nucleotide match to both a V gene segment and a J gene segment was required. A rearrangement was called productive if the CDR3 had no stop codons and remained in frame with V and J, and every other rearrangement was called non-productive. Following IMGT convention, CDR3 was defined as the stretch from the second conserved V-encoded cysteine up to the conserved J-encoded phenylalanine. The earlier analysis of roughly 590 of the donors excluded any sequence lacking an unambiguous match to a single V gene segment. In an earlier analysis of a few hundred of the donors, V segments were called functional above 56.7% productive rearrangements and were called segregating when the between-donor standard deviation exceeded 5%. To diagnose cytomegalovirus status from the catalog of TCR beta chain sequences, a statistical classification framework was built. In a later analysis, TCR nucleotide sequences were compared against IMGT/GENE-DB human TR gene sequences so that V and J genes could be assigned. The TCRdist pipeline was used in a later analysis to assign CDR3 sequences and most-parsimonious VDJ recombination scenarios. In a later analysis, each TCR beta chain was defined by its CDR3 amino acid sequence together with its V-gene family, and reads without a unique V-gene family were excluded. As a way to deal with suspected cross-contamination and a sequencing artifact, a later analysis dropped 450 to 600 nucleotide sequences that were highly shared and had low generation probability. A later analysis calculated a clonal expansion index for each public chain from normalized within-repertoire ranks of inferred template counts. A later analysis computed generation probabilities with a VDJ recombination model fitted to out-of-frame rearrangements, and checked the results against IGoR. A later analysis scored TCR-TCR, TCR-HLA and TCR-CMV co-occurrence with hypergeometric tests, applying a repertoire-size bias correction to TCR pairs. In a later analysis, false discovery rates were estimated by permuting HLA or CMV assignments 20 times. In a later analysis, co-occurring TCRs were grouped using DBSCAN, with TCRdist sequence similarity added in when clustering inside HLA-allele-positive subsets. Repertoires with fewer than 30,000 or more than 120,000 public chains, plus five repertoires with anomalous nucleotide sharing, were excluded from co-occurrence clustering. Here the immuneACCESS table is served through TCRdb, limited to in-frame sequences with V and J called. Missing clones are a known gap in these copies; in checked studies unresolved V genes cover under half, and the rest lacks a known reason. The DNA gave D and trimming, while V, J and clone size come from that table. This sample has some 190,000 clones in its table, and around four fifths of those were observed once. The ten largest clones take up 0.95% to 1.5% of the sample.

What the research found in general, with its limitations: Sequencing depth was assumed to be roughly uniform across donors in the presence/absence analyses, though that assumption may not hold. In an earlier analysis of more than 450 of the donors, most TCR beta V segments were observed in productive rearrangements about 87% or about 30% of the time, broadly matching IMGT annotations. In a later analysis, most CMV-associated TCR beta chains were found to appear HLA-restricted, with HLA associations seemingly driven largely by CMV exposure. A later genetic analysis associated a missense DCLRE1C variant with V-gene and J-gene trimming of TCR beta chains, and an independent cohort replicated the association. A few of the identified cytomegalovirus-associated TCR beta chains were confirmed in vitro to be specific for cytomegalovirus antigens. HLA typing was unavailable for some donors at each locus, so association tests used only the typed subset. In a later analysis, over 15,000 TCR beta sequences were associated with specific HLA alleles at a false discovery rate of 0.05. Because counts were too low, seventeen rarely observed V segments, including chromosome 9 orphons, were excluded from the earlier analysis of some 540 of the donors. The study gave a list of some 150 TCR beta chains associated with cytomegalovirus. A later analysis found that TCR association rates varied across HLA loci, with DRB1 alleles showing the most associated TCRs and HLA-C alleles the fewest. Most TCR sequences were seen in very few donors, while some public TCRs were found in many individuals. Assigning TCR associations to individual alleles was difficult when HLA alleles, especially DR and DQ, strongly co-occurred. A group of highly shared sequence variants was considered likely to be a technical artifact of the sequencing pipeline. Some IMGT-functional V segments, including TRBV6-2 and TRBV6-3, could not be distinguished by the 87-base-pair reads and were therefore excluded. According to a later genetic analysis, donors in an Asian-associated ancestry cluster had fewer N-insertions in productive TCRs than the approximately 690-donor mean. The classifier was reported to diagnose cytomegalovirus status with high specificity and sensitivity in both the original and validation cohorts. A further reported finding was that TCR beta sequences accurately predicted the HLA-A and HLA-B alleles for most subjects in the first cohort. In this cohort, only TCR beta chains were sequenced, and detectable features were limited by the absence of alpha or paired-chain data. The authors suggested that the approach could potentially be generalized to other disease states and immunological phenotypes. Linkage disequilibrium might explain the correlated functional status among segregating V segments, but an unknown experimental factor could not be excluded. In a later analysis, HLA-associated TCR beta chains showed more clonal expansion and lower generation probabilities than non-associated chains that were equally common. According to a later analysis, parvovirus B19, influenza, CMV and Epstein-Barr virus appeared linked to several top co-occurrence clusters. The only immune exposure information available for the cohort was CMV serostatus.

Sequences SGHRS (CDR1) and YFSETQ (CDR2) are obtained from the germline V gene. Germline trimming: 2 bases from V, 1 base from J; junction bases outside gene matches: 13. Reading from cysteine to phenylalanine, the CDR3 counts 19 amino acids. The kept DNA is CDR3 alone, 57 bases in frame from the first base. Details on this clone: Its antigen remains unidentified. No quality values exist for individual bases; no much larger clone is one base distant.

In total, about 650 healthy bone marrow donors made up the cohort. All cohort members were sampled while nominally healthy, although unrecorded immune exposures were likely present. The donor was CMV seronegative and belonged to the group of 352 seronegative cohort members. Each donor provided a peripheral blood sample, and peripheral blood mononuclear cells were used for TCR beta sequencing. Genomic DNA was extracted from the blood cell samples with the Qiagen DNeasy Blood Extraction Kit. The chain is made from TRBV5-1 and TRBJ2-1; TRBD1 agrees with 9 junctional bases. The clonotype comes from a boy aged 2 to 9 in good health and CMV-seronegative. Sequencing was done on a sample of PBMCs. The sequenced DNA is TGCGCCAGCAGCTTAAATCCTTCGGGACAGGGAGGTTCCTACAATGAGCAGTTCTTC. Its protein product is CASSLNPSGQGGSYNEQFF.